These 28 T cell receptor beta chains originate from one sample sequenced in a study of cytomegalovirus exposure and HLA in healthy donors. The PCR used 60 Vbeta and 13 Jbeta primers. Using immunoSEQ multiplex PCR, the repertoire was profiled, and TCRdb retains in-frame clones only, with some absent. The repertoire holds about 64,000 clones, with roughly 85% as singletons. The material sequenced was PBMCs. These receptor sequences come from a female donor in good health and CMV-seronegative.

The chain combines TRBV5-6 with TRBJ2-7; TRBD1 agrees at 7 bases. The V segment lost 3 bases and the J segment 1 base; nucleotides outside the gene matches: 10. CDR3 length equals 16 residues. From germline, CDR1 is SGHDT and CDR2 YYEEEE. The CDR3 protein is CASSSRSGRGSYEQYF. In DNA form, the CDR3 reads TGTGCCAGCAGCTCGAGGTCTGGCAGGGGGTCCTACGAGCAGTACTTC.

The chain uses TRBV7-9 and TRBJ2-5, with D perhaps TRBD1 (6 bases). CDR1 is SEHNR and CDR2 is FQNEAQ in the germline V gene (reference sequence). Trimming cost V 2 bases and J 2 bases, with 12 bases left between them. This CDR3 has 15 amino acids. CDR3: CASSLFVRGQETQYF. The CDR3 DNA is TGTGCCAGCAGCTTATTCGTGAGGGGGCAAGAGACCCAGTACTTC.

The chain couples TRBV4-2 to TRBJ2-7; D unresolved. The CDR3 has 16 residues. Trimming shortened V by 0 bases and J by 4 bases, and 16 bases separated the two germline ends. The V gene's germline CDR1 is LGHNA and CDR2 YNFKEQ. The CDR3 sequence is CASSQEAPSFLYEQYF. The DNA for the CDR3 is TGTGCCAGCAGCCAAGAAGCCCCTAGTTTTTTATACGAGCAGTACTTC.

The chain links TRBV27 to TRBJ2-3; 12 nucleotides align to TRBD2. CDR1 is MNHEY, CDR2 SMNVEV, per germline (reference sequence). This CDR3 region has 13 residues. V lost 10 bases and J lost 4; bases outside the gene matches: 3. The CDR3 spells CATRLAGADTQYF. CDR3 nucleotides: TGTGCCACCAGACTAGCGGGAGCAGATACGCAGTATTTT.

J is TRBJ1-1 and V is TRBV19; TRBD1 matches 10 bases. In germline, CDR1 is LNHDA, CDR2 SQIVND (reference sequence). V lost 1 base and J lost 9; bases outside the gene matches: 5. The CDR3 runs 14 residues. CDR3 sequence (DNA): TGTGCCAGTAGTATAGCGGGACAGGGGCCGAAAGCTTTCTTT. Its protein product is CASSIAGQGPKAFF.

In this sample, this clone turned up a few times. This chain joins TRBV7-9 and TRBJ2-7; maybe TRBD2 (6 bases). V was clipped by 3 bases and J by 7 bases, with 13 bases between them. Germline CDR1 and CDR2: SEHNR and FQNEAQ (reference sequence). CDR3 length equals 13 residues. The CDR3 DNA sequence: TGTGCCAGCAGCTTCAGCAGGGCGGGGGAGCAGTACTTC. Amino acid sequence: CASSFSRAGEQYF. Complete variable domain (other parts from reference TRBV7-9 and TRBJ2-7): DTGVSQNPRHKITKRGQNVTFRCDPISEHNRLYWYRQTLGQGPEFLTYFQNEAQLEKSRLLSDRFSAERPKGSFSTLEIQRTEQGDSAMYLCASSFSRAGEQYFGPGTRLTVT.

This clone was found once. The rearrangement links TRBV5-4 to TRBJ2-7; 10 positions agree with TRBD1. V was clipped by 5 bases and J by 7 bases; unmatched bases: 12. The CDR3 consists of 15 residues. Germline V gene sequence: CDR1 SGHNT, CDR2 YYREEE (reference sequence). The CDR3 DNA sequence: TGTGCCAGCAGTCTCCCTGACAGGGGGCCTAGGGAGCAGTACTTC. Its translation: CASSLPDRGPREQYF.

J is TRBJ2-1 and V is TRBV6-5, with a weak D call TRBD1 (6 bases). Looked up from germline, CDR1 is MNHEY and CDR2 is SVGAGI. The germline V and J ends were trimmed by 5 bases and 3 bases, with 11 bases remaining between them. The CDR3 consists of 14 residues. The CDR3 protein is CASSLGARYNEQFF. As DNA, the CDR3 is TGTGCCAGCAGTCTGGGGGCCCGCTACAATGAGCAGTTCTTC.

As DNA, the CDR3 is TGTGCCAGCAGCTTGCGGGGAGCTGGAAACACCATATATTTT. This codes for CASSLRGAGNTIYF. The chain links TRBV5-8 to TRBJ1-3; D is undetermined. The CDR3 extends over 14 amino acids. Germline V CDR1 and CDR2: SGHTS, YDEGEE. The V gene lost 1 base and the J gene lost 2 bases, with 7 bases spanning the gap. The whole variable domain, filled in from reference TRBV5-8 and TRBJ1-3, reads EAGVTQSPTHLIKTRGQQATLRCSPISGHTSVYWYQQALGLGLQFLLWYDEGEERNRGNFPPRFSGRQFPNYSSELNVNALELEDSALYLCASSLRGAGNTIYFGEGSWLTVV.

This chain links TRBV28 with TRBJ1-5, with D possibly TRBD1 on 5 matching bases. CDR1 MDHEN and CDR2 SYDVKM come from the germline V gene. V lost 3 bases, J lost 4 bases, and 28 bases lay in between. This CDR3 region has 20 residues. The CDR3 DNA sequence: TGTGCCAGCAGTTTTTACATCAAATTTAGCACTAGCAGGGAAAATCAGCCCCAGCATTTT. It specifies CASSFYIKFSTSRENQPQHF.

The CDR3, as DNA: TGTGCCAGCAGCTTACAGTACAATGAGCAGTTCTTC. Translation: CASSLQYNEQFF. The rearrangement uses TRBV7-9 and TRBJ2-1; D is unclear. This CDR3 is built from 12 residues. V gave up 2 bases and J gave up 4 bases, with 3 bases separating them. The germline CDR1 and CDR2 sequences are SEHNR and FQNEAQ (reference sequence).

The rearrangement joins TRBV7-8 to TRBJ2-7, with 7 bases lining up with TRBD1. Germline CDR1 reads SGHVS; CDR2 reads FQNEAQ. This CDR3 spans 14 amino acids. The trim removed 5 bases at V and 4 bases at J, leaving 8 bases unmatched. The CDR3 DNA sequence: TGTGCCAGCAGCAGTGACAGGGCCAGGTACGAGCAGTACTTC. Its translation is CASSSDRARYEQYF. Filled out from reference TRBV7-8 and TRBJ2-7, the complete variable domain reads GAGVSQSPRYKVAKRGQDVALRCDPISGHVSLFWYQQALGQGPEFLTYFQNEAQLDKSGLPSDRFFAERPEGSVSTLKIQRTQQEDSAVYLCASSSDRARYEQYFGPGTRLTVT.

This clone was recorded only once. The chain is built from TRBV7-9 and TRBJ2-1, with D perhaps TRBD2 (6 bases). V lost 3 bases and J 2 bases, leaving 8 bases between the germline ends. The CDR3 has 14 amino acids. Germline lookup yields CDR1 SEHNR and CDR2 FQNEAQ (reference sequence). The CDR3 region has the DNA TGTGCCAGCAGCTTGACTAGTCCCTACAATGAGCAGTTCTTC. It specifies CASSLTSPYNEQFF.

The chain's CDR3 is CASSSTTGGLLYEQYF. CDR3 DNA: TGTGCCAGCAGCTCCACTACAGGGGGACTCCTCTACGAGCAGTACTTC. This chain connects TRBV11-2 to TRBJ2-7; 8 bases align to TRBD1. The CDR3 extends over 16 amino acids. J was trimmed by 3 bases and V by 4 bases; bases with no gene match: 11. Germline loops: CDR1 SGHAT, CDR2 FQNNGV. The variable domain in full, with the rest retrieved from reference TRBV11-2 and TRBJ2-7, is EAGVAQSPRYKIIEKRQSVAFWCNPISGHATLYWYQQILGQGPKLLIQFQNNGVVDDSQLPKDRFSAERLKGVDSTLKIQPAKLEDSAVYLCASSSTTGGLLYEQYFGPGTRLTVT.

The chain recombines TRBV19 with TRBJ2-7; 12 nucleotides agree with TRBD2. Germline CDR1 and CDR2: LNHDA and SQIVND (reference sequence). The CDR3 is 18 amino acids. After removal of 5 bases from V and 4 bases from J, the junction contained 15 bases not matched to a gene. The CDR3 DNA sequence: TGTGCCAGTAGTCCCCGCCTAGCGGGAGGGCCGATGGATTACGAGCAGTACTTC. Translation: CASSPRLAGGPMDYEQYF.

This clone has only a few counts. The chain employs TRBV11-1 and TRBJ2-1, with TRBD2 matching 11 bases. Trimming removed 5 bases from V and 3 bases from J; junction bases left unmatched: 3. Germline CDR1 reads SGHAT; CDR2 reads FQDESV (reference sequence). This CDR3 spans 15 amino acids. This CDR3 reads CASSILAGVYNEQFF. DNA of the CDR3: TGTGCCAGCAGCATACTAGCGGGGGTCTACAATGAGCAGTTCTTC.

This clone was counted a few times. The J gene is TRBJ1-5, the V gene TRBV4-1, with D perhaps TRBD1 (6 bases). The CDR3 runs 13 residues. CDR1 is MGHRA and CDR2 is YSYEKL in the germline V gene. Trimming removed 3 bases at V and 5 bases at J, with 8 bases between. CDR3 sequence: CASSQYRDQPQHF. CDR3 nucleotide sequence: TGCGCCAGCAGCCAGTACAGGGATCAGCCCCAGCATTTT.

The V gene is TRBV6-6, the J gene TRBJ1-3; D remains ambiguous. CDR3 length: 13 amino acids. In germline, CDR1 is MNHNY, CDR2 SVGAGI (reference sequence). V gave up 8 bases and J gave up 0 bases, with 8 bases separating them. CDR3 DNA: TGTGCCAGCCAACAGATCTCTGGAAACACCATATATTTT. Amino acid sequence: CASQQISGNTIYF.

CDR3 nucleotide sequence: TGCGCCAGCAGCGCGGGACAGGGGGTCACAGATACGCAGTATTTT. As protein: CASSAGQGVTDTQYF. The rearrangement joins TRBV4-3 to TRBJ2-3, with 11 bases aligning to TRBD1. This CDR3 is 15 amino acids long. V lost 5 bases to trimming and J lost 2 bases; unmatched junction nucleotides: 3. The germline V gene has CDR1 LGHNA and CDR2 YSLEER.

The chain joins TRBV28 to TRBJ2-7; 10 positions match TRBD2. The CDR3 is 15 amino acids. The junction had 8 bases not matched to a gene; V was cut back by 7 bases and J by 2 bases. The germline CDR1 and CDR2 sequences are MDHEN and SYDVKM. The CDR3 sequence is CASNRGTSATYEQYF. CDR3 in DNA: TGTGCCAGCAACCGTGGGACTAGCGCGACCTACGAGCAGTACTTC.

The genes are TRBV28 and TRBJ1-5, with TRBD1 as a possible D gene (6 bases). The CDR3 loop spans 15 amino acids. The V end lost 5 bases, the J end lost 4 bases, and 15 bases lay between the germline ends. Per germline, CDR1 MDHEN and CDR2 SYDVKM. The CDR3 nucleotides are TGTGCCAGCAGTCGACGGGGGGCCGTTAATCAGCCCCAGCATTTT. Amino acid sequence: CASSRRGAVNQPQHF.

V usage is TRBV19 and J usage is TRBJ2-5, with D unresolved. CDR3 size: 13 residues. Germline CDR1 and CDR2: LNHDA and SQIVND (reference sequence). The V gene lost 7 bases and the J gene lost 2 bases, with 11 bases spanning the gap. The DNA for the CDR3 is TGTGCCAGTAATCGACACATTCAAGAGACCCAGTACTTC. Amino acids: CASNRHIQETQYF.

This clone was picked up one time. This rearrangement joins TRBV27 to TRBJ2-1; 13 bases map to TRBD2. The CDR3 totals 14 residues. V shed 3 bases and J 10 bases; nucleotides not matched to a gene: 3. The V gene's germline CDR1 is MNHEY and CDR2 SMNVEV (reference sequence). DNA of the CDR3: TGTGCCAGCAGTTTCTGGACTAGCGGGAGCGAGCAGTTCTTC. As protein: CASSFWTSGSEQFF.

The chain uses TRBV11-1 and TRBJ2-7, with D maybe TRBD1 (5 bases). The germline V gene has CDR1 SGHAT and CDR2 FQDESV (reference sequence). V lost 3 bases and J lost 1, with 10 bases in between. The CDR3 runs to 14 residues. CDR3 sequence: CASSFSQGSYEQYF. CDR3 DNA: TGTGCCAGCAGCTTTTCCCAGGGTTCCTACGAGCAGTACTTC.

The chain has TRBV29-1 and TRBJ2-1, with a tentative D call TRBD1 (6 bases). The CDR3 totals 11 residues. Trimming stripped 4 bases from V and 7 bases from J, with 8 bases between. Per the germline V gene, CDR1 is SQVTM and CDR2 is ANQGSEA. This CDR3 is CSVAQGNEQFF. CDR3 nucleotide sequence: TGCAGCGTTGCACAGGGTAATGAGCAGTTCTTC.

This chain links TRBV25-1 with TRBJ1-3; 10 nucleotides align to TRBD1. Germline lookup yields CDR1 MGHDK and CDR2 SYGVNS. With 3 bases clipped from V and 3 bases from J, the junction kept 2 bases outside the gene matches. The CDR3 is 15 residues long. CDR3 residues: CASSEGTGVGNTIYF. In DNA form, the CDR3 reads TGTGCCAGCAGTGAGGGGACAGGGGTTGGAAACACCATATATTTT.

This chain uses TRBV10-3 with TRBJ1-5; no firm D call. Trimming removed 3 bases at V and 3 bases at J, with 6 bases between. The CDR3 runs 13 residues. Germline loops: CDR1 ENHRY, CDR2 SYGVKD. The chain's CDR3 is CAISDGYNQPQHF. The CDR3 DNA reads TGTGCCATCAGTGACGGTTACAATCAGCCCCAGCATTTT.

The chain employs TRBV5-6 and TRBJ2-5, with D perhaps matching TRBD2 (7 bases). Germline CDR1 and CDR2: SGHDT and YYEEEE. V was trimmed by 3 bases and J by 5 bases, leaving 17 bases between them. This CDR3 has 15 amino acids. CDR3 coding DNA: TGTGCCAGCAGCTCTGTCGGGGGGCCAAGGGAGACCCAGTACTTC. Translated: CASSSVGGPRETQYF.